The 25 T cell receptor beta chains given below trace back to one sample, sequenced in a study of T cell responses to AZD1222 COVID-19 vaccine. Clones were read by immunoSEQ multiplex PCR, and TCRdb kept only the in-frame ones, dropping some. The sample includes about 220,000 clones, around 93% of them seen just once. The source was peripheral blood, collected on day 0 of MenACWY control vaccination. The receptors shown here come from an adult in good health.

The rearrangement joins TRBV6-6 to TRBJ2-3; TRBD2 is a possible D gene (6 bases). The germline V gene encodes CDR1 MNHNY and CDR2 SVGAGI (reference sequence). Trimming shortened V by 2 bases and J by 10 bases, and 13 bases separated the two germline ends. The CDR3 runs to 13 residues. The CDR3 protein is CASSYHGSPAQYF. CDR3 DNA sequence: TGTGCCAGCAGTTACCACGGGAGTCCGGCGCAGTATTTT.

This chain connects TRBV4-2 to TRBJ1-1, with TRBD1 as a possible D gene (6 bases). Germline loops: CDR1 LGHNA, CDR2 YNFKEQ. The CDR3 sequence is 15 residues long. The V end lost 0 bases, the J end lost 1 base, and 9 bases lay between the germline ends. CDR3: CASSQEWGQNTEAFF. The CDR3 DNA reads as TGTGCCAGCAGCCAAGAATGGGGACAGAACACTGAAGCTTTCTTT.

V gene TRBV9 combines with J gene TRBJ2-2; D may correspond to TRBD1 or TRBD2 (5 bases each). The V end lost 2 bases, the J end lost 6 bases, and 14 bases lay between the germline ends. The length of the CDR3 is 15 residues. CDR1 and CDR2 (germline): SGDLS, YYNGEE. As DNA, the CDR3 is TGTGCCAGCAGCGTCAAAGGGACGGCCCCCGGGGAGCTGTTTTTT. It is translated as CASSVKGTAPGELFF. The variable domain in full, completed from reference TRBV9 and TRBJ2-2, reads DSGVTQTPKHLITATGQRVTLRCSPRSGDLSVYWYQQSLDQGLQFLIQYYNGEERAKGNILERFSAQQFPDLHSELNLSSLELGDSALYFCASSVKGTAPGELFFGEGSRLTVL.

V is TRBV27 and J is TRBJ1-2; the D gene is possibly TRBD1 (6 bases). Trimming pared 7 bases from V and 3 bases from J, leaving 15 bases between. The CDR3 length is 14 residues. CDR1 MNHEY and CDR2 SMNVEV come from the germline V gene (reference sequence). In DNA, the CDR3 is TGTGCCAGCAATCGCCGGGGGCGAGACTATGGCTACACCTTC. Its protein product is CASNRRGRDYGYTF.

The rearrangement joins TRBV6-5 to TRBJ2-3, with 8 bases aligning to TRBD2. Germline V gene lookup returns CDR1 MNHEY and CDR2 SVGAGI. J was trimmed by 0 bases and V by 4 bases; bases with no gene match: 6. This CDR3 spans 16 amino acids. The CDR3 sequence: CASSLNSGTSTDTQYF. As DNA, the CDR3 is TGTGCCAGCAGTTTAAATAGCGGGACTAGCACAGATACGCAGTATTTT.

The V call is TRBV2, the J call TRBJ1-6; tentatively, D is TRBD1 (6 bases). This CDR3 contains 13 residues. In germline, CDR1 is SNHLY, CDR2 FYNNEI. Between the trimmed V and J ends, which lost 8 bases and 6 bases, there was a span of 11 bases. CDR3 sequence: CASLAGVNSPLHF. Written as DNA, the CDR3 is TGTGCCAGCTTGGCAGGGGTTAATTCACCCCTCCACTTT.

V and J are TRBV27 and TRBJ1-2; D unclear. The V gene lost 5 bases and the J gene lost 2 bases, with 6 bases spanning the gap. This CDR3 has 12 amino acids. CDR1 is MNHEY and CDR2 is SMNVEV in the germline V gene (reference sequence). CDR3 region: CASSAANYGYTF. Here the CDR3 DNA reads TGTGCCAGCAGTGCCGCGAACTATGGCTACACCTTC.

The J gene is TRBJ1-1, the V gene TRBV7-2; TRBD1 might be the D (6 bases). This CDR3 has 15 residues. With 3 bases removed from V and 1 base from J, the gap between germline ends came to 12 bases. Germline assignment: CDR1 SGHTA and CDR2 FQGNSA. The CDR3: CASSFDRRTNTEAFF. The CDR3, as DNA: TGTGCCAGCAGCTTCGACAGGAGAACGAACACTGAAGCTTTCTTT. The full variable domain, completed using reference TRBV7-2 and TRBJ1-1, is GAGVSQSPSNKVTEKGKDVELRCDPISGHTALYWYRQSLGQGLEFLIYFQGNSAPDKSGLPSDRFSAERTGGSVSTLTIQRTQQEDSAVYLCASSFDRRTNTEAFFGQGTRLTVV.

The V and J genes are TRBV27 and TRBJ2-1; 9 positions agree with TRBD1. The CDR3 loop spans 19 amino acids. CDR1 and CDR2 (germline): MNHEY, SMNVEV (reference sequence). Germline trimming cut 2 bases from V and 2 bases from J; bases unmatched to any gene: 13. CDR3 amino acids: CASSLRYSGQGRTYNEQFF. The CDR3 DNA reads as TGTGCCAGCAGTTTAAGGTACTCGGGACAGGGCCGCACCTACAATGAGCAGTTCTTC.

The chain joins TRBV3-1 (or the pseudogene TRBV3-2) to TRBJ1-5; D is perhaps TRBD1 (6 bases). Trimming shortened V by 0 bases and J by 6 bases, and 12 bases separated the two germline ends. CDR3 length equals 15 residues. Germline values: CDR1 LGHDT, CDR2 YNNKEL (reference sequence). The CDR3: CASSQDGGLTQPQHF. CDR3 coding DNA: TGTGCCAGCAGCCAAGATGGGGGGCTAACTCAGCCCCAGCATTTT.

The sample holds a few counts of this clone. CDR3 sequence: CASGGTGGDYGYTF. In nucleotides, the CDR3 is TGTGCCAGCGGAGGGACAGGGGGCGACTATGGCTACACCTTC. The rearrangement uses TRBV5-6 and TRBJ1-2, with 12 bases matching TRBD1. The V and J ends lost 7 bases and 3 bases, in that order; junction bases with no gene match: 4. The germline V gene has CDR1 SGHDT and CDR2 YYEEEE. There are 14 residues in the CDR3.

The chain uses TRBV5-1 and TRBJ1-4; 7 positions agree with TRBD1. The CDR3 has 14 amino acids. V was clipped by 4 bases and J by 7 bases; unmatched bases: 7. CDR1 and CDR2 from the germline V gene are SGHRS and YFSETQ. The CDR3 protein is CASSQGQKAEKLFF. The CDR3 nucleotides are TGCGCCAGCAGCCAGGGACAGAAGGCTGAAAAACTGTTTTTT.

This chain joins TRBV5-1 and TRBJ2-2; no definite D call. V was shortened by 0 bases and J by 4 bases, with 16 bases between the two germline ends. This CDR3 has 17 amino acids. Germline V gene data show CDR1 as SGHRS and CDR2 as YFSETQ. The CDR3, as DNA: TGCGCCAGCAGCTTGGAGTTTAGGCAGAGAATCACCGGGGAGCTGTTTTTT. Its protein is CASSLEFRQRITGELFF.

This rearrangement joins TRBV29-1 to TRBJ2-1, with TRBD2 as a possible D gene (5 bases). The V end lost 4 bases, the J end lost 4 bases, and 5 bases lay between the germline ends. In germline, CDR1 is SQVTM, CDR2 ANQGSEA. The CDR3 has 11 residues. The CDR3 region is CSVAGYNEQFF. CDR3 nucleotide sequence: TGCAGCGTTGCGGGGTACAATGAGCAGTTCTTC.

This sequence joins TRBV7-2 and TRBJ2-7; D unresolved. Trimming took 5 bases from V and 6 from J, leaving 14 bases between them. This CDR3 region has 13 residues. Germline values: CDR1 SGHTA, CDR2 FQGNSA. CDR3 sequence reads: CASSPDSPSEQYF. CDR3 nucleotides: TGTGCCAGCAGCCCTGACTCCCCGAGCGAGCAGTACTTC.

The V gene is TRBV20-1, the J gene TRBJ1-1; no definite D call. Looked up from germline, CDR1 is DFQATT and CDR2 is SNEGSKA (reference sequence). Between the trimmed V and J ends, which lost 5 bases and 4 bases, there was a span of 8 bases. The CDR3 totals 11 residues. The CDR3 here is CSAPAPTEAFF. The CDR3 DNA is TGCAGTGCTCCCGCGCCCACTGAAGCTTTCTTT.

J is TRBJ1-2 and V is TRBV5-6, with no clear D. CDR1 is SGHDT and CDR2 is YYEEEE in the germline V gene. The CDR3 spans 16 residues. The V gene lost 3 bases and the J gene lost 0 bases, with 15 bases spanning the gap. CDR3 sequence reads: CASSSGLRSTNYGYTF. The CDR3 DNA reads as TGTGCCAGCAGCTCAGGCCTACGGAGTACTAACTATGGCTACACCTTC.

CDR3 DNA: TGTGCCAGCAGTTACAGGGTTAGTGGCACTGAAGCTTTCTTT. This translates into CASSYRVSGTEAFF. V is TRBV6-5 and J is TRBJ1-1; no definite D call. The V gene's germline CDR1 is MNHEY and CDR2 SVGAGI. V was pared by 2 bases and J by 4 bases, with 11 bases between. The CDR3 has 14 amino acids.

This chain links TRBV28 with TRBJ1-3, with TRBD1 as a possible D gene (6 bases). Germline CDR1 is MDHEN and CDR2 is SYDVKM. This CDR3 has 14 residues. V was trimmed by 2 bases and J by 8 bases, leaving 13 bases between them. CDR3 sequence reads: CASSLVGGLHTIYF. As DNA, the CDR3 is TGTGCCAGCAGTTTAGTTGGGGGCTTACACACCATATATTTT.

The CDR3 DNA reads TGTGCCACCGTCTTTTCGGGGCCCCGAGGAGGGACCCAGTACTTC. Encoded protein: CATVFSGPRGGTQYF. The rearrangement uses TRBV28 and TRBJ2-5; D is tentatively TRBD1 or TRBD2 (5 bases each). Germline V gene data show CDR1 as MDHEN and CDR2 as SYDVKM. Deletions cut 10 bases from V and 7 bases from J, with 25 bases between. The CDR3 is 15 residues long.

The chain joins TRBV6-4 to TRBJ2-1, with D tentatively TRBD1 (6 bases). CDR3 length equals 16 residues. Per the germline V gene, CDR1 is MRHNA and CDR2 is SNTAGT. Trimming pared 3 bases from V and 4 bases from J, leaving 16 bases between. CDR3 sequence: CASSEVGRGVYNEQFF. CDR3 in DNA: TGTGCCAGCAGTGAAGTTGGCAGGGGAGTGTACAATGAGCAGTTCTTC.

V gene TRBV5-6 combines with J gene TRBJ2-2, with D unresolved. Per germline, CDR1 SGHDT and CDR2 YYEEEE. CDR3 length equals 12 residues. V was pared by 0 bases and J by 6 bases, with 3 bases between. Here the CDR3 DNA reads TGTGCCAGCAGCTTGGGGCCCGGGGAGCTGTTTTTT. Its protein product is CASSLGPGELFF.

The gene calls are TRBV5-1 and TRBJ2-6; the D gene is possibly TRBD1 (5 bases). V gave up 0 bases and J gave up 4 bases, with 8 bases separating them. CDR3 length equals 15 residues. Germline V gene sequence: CDR1 SGHRS, CDR2 YFSETQ. The CDR3 sequence is CASSLGRAGANVLTF. The CDR3 bases are TGCGCCAGCAGCTTGGGCAGGGCCGGGGCCAACGTCCTGACTTTC.

V usage is TRBV7-9 and J usage is TRBJ1-3; 9 bases are a match to TRBD1. Losses at the gene ends were 5 bases for V and 6 bases for J; bases not matched to a gene: 5. The CDR3 is made up of 14 amino acids. Germline values: CDR1 SEHNR, CDR2 FQNEAQ (reference sequence). The CDR3 is CASSLDRGANTIYF. The CDR3 DNA follows: TGTGCCAGCAGCCTGGACAGGGGTGCAAACACCATATATTTT.

The chain joins TRBV4-1 to TRBJ2-1; 9 nucleotides align to TRBD1. Germline CDR1 and CDR2: MGHRA and YSYEKL. Trimming took 4 bases from V and 8 from J; bases not matched to a gene: 12. This CDR3 comprises 16 residues. The CDR3 sequence is CASSPLGQGRGDEQFF. The CDR3 region has the DNA TGCGCCAGCAGCCCGCTGGGACAGGGTAGGGGCGATGAGCAGTTCTTC.